The rows below give T cell receptor beta chains drawn from one sample of a study of beta chain features in type 1 diabetes. Generated by immunoSEQ multiplex PCR, the TCRdb table keeps only in-frame clones and is missing some. The data show 600,000 or so clones, over 10% seen once. Source material: naive CD4+ T cells from blood. The origin of the receptors is a young man with type 1 diabetes. Each CDR3 is given with its conserved first and last residue. D genes are given only for firm matches.

>NA|TRBV4-1
CASSQDLRGMSDTQYF
>NA|TRBV7-2
CASSLIAEETQYF
>NA|TRBV6-5
CASSYSRPVDTEAFF
>NA|TRBV28
CASSRFVGSPGGEQYF
>NA|TRBV5-1
CASSLNFPPREYEQYF
>NA|TRBV4-3
CASSQDLGQGDEQYF
>NA|TRBV2
CASREQTYRELFF
>TRBD1|TRBV2
CAGRMGQSQETQYF
>NA|TRBV5-6
CASSLVGRLNTEAFF
>TRBD1|TRBV18
CASSSLGTEQETQYF
>NA|TRBV2
CASREDRENTIYF
>NA|TRBV18
CASSPRHANTGELFF
>NA|TRBV6-5
CASSALKESDTQYF
>NA|TRBV4-2
CASSQERARANEKLFF
>TRBD2|TRBV5-1
CASSAGESTDTQYF
>NA|TRBV4-3
CASSQDSVLGQGVATNEKLFF
>NA|TRBV4-3
CASSPQTSASTGELFF
>TRBD2|TRBV15
CATSRPTSGGDTDTQYF
>NA|TRBV7-2
CASSLSSGANVLTF
>NA|TRBV7-2
CASSLGSADQETQYF
>NA|TRBV9
CASSGGQNYGYTF
>TRBD1|TRBV7-3
CASSLEGQREQYF
>NA|TRBV5-1
CASSYSTSGNTIYF
>NA|TRBV2
CASSLGQGNSPLHF
>NA|TRBV10-3
CAISAQAYEQYF
>TRBD2|TRBV4-2
CASSQDVETSGKTGELFF
>NA|TRBV5-1
CASSLAGSNEQYF
>NA|TRBV7-9
CASSLKRDQETQYF